The 8 T cell receptor beta chains below were found in one sample sequenced in a study of blood T cell repertoires in COVID-19. The assay was immunoSEQ multiplex PCR, and TCRdb's table has in-frame clones only and misses some. The sample lists tens of thousands of clones; 80% to 90% were seen once. The source material was peripheral blood. Every receptor here comes from a man between 65 and 79 years old with active or convalescent COVID-19.

This sequence joins TRBV19 and TRBJ2-5, with 10 bases identical to TRBD1. CDR1 is LNHDA, CDR2 SQIVND, per germline (reference sequence). The CDR3 length is 17 residues. V dropped 3 bases and J dropped 2; count of bases not matched to a gene: 9. DNA for the CDR3: TGTGCCAGTAGTATTTTTTTGTGGACAGGGGGTCAAGAGACCCAGTACTTC. Translated: CASSIFLWTGGQETQYF.

This sequence joins TRBV28 and TRBJ2-4, with TRBD1 matching over 7 bases. The germline gives CDR1 MDHEN, CDR2 SYDVKM. This CDR3 region has 14 residues. The J segment lost 7 bases and the V segment lost 6 bases, leaving 9 bases of the junction unmatched. The DNA of the CDR3 is TGTGCCAGCAGCTCCCGGGACAGAGCTAACATTCAGTACTTC. It specifies CASSSRDRANIQYF.

This rearrangement joins TRBV4-1 to TRBJ2-1; 8 bases match TRBD2. V was pared by 1 base and J by 4 bases, with 9 bases of the junction left unmatched. CDR1 is MGHRA and CDR2 is YSYEKL in the germline V gene. The CDR3 is made up of 17 amino acids. CDR3 region: CASSQAPSGSSYNEQFF. The CDR3 DNA reads TGCGCCAGCAGCCAAGCTCCCAGCGGGAGCTCTTACAATGAGCAGTTCTTC.

This chain links TRBV2 with TRBJ2-7, with TRBD1 matching over 9 bases. The V gene end was trimmed by 7 bases and the J gene end by 3 bases; junction bases not matched to a gene: 7. The germline gives CDR1 SNHLY, CDR2 FYNNEI. CDR3 length: 14 residues. CDR3 protein: CASKWGQGNYEQYF. The DNA of the CDR3 is TGTGCCAGCAAATGGGGACAGGGAAACTACGAGCAGTACTTC.

The chain has TRBV30 and TRBJ1-4; no reliable D call. The germline CDR1 and CDR2 sequences are GTSNPN and SVGIG (reference sequence). The V gene lost 6 bases and the J gene lost 7 bases, with 12 bases spanning the gap. CDR3 size: 12 residues. For the CDR3, the DNA is TGTGCCTGCGGACGGGAATCTGAAAAACTGTTTTTT. Amino acids: CACGRESEKLFF.

The chain combines TRBV28 with TRBJ2-3; 8 bases map to TRBD1. The length of the CDR3 is 17 residues. Germline V CDR1 and CDR2: MDHEN, SYDVKM. V shed 6 bases, J shed 5 bases, and the junction held 16 bases outside the gene matches. CDR3 sequence (DNA): TGTGCCAGCAGGCCCTCTCAGGGGGCGCGGGGTTTAGATACGCAGTATTTT. Its protein is CASRPSQGARGLDTQYF. Based on the CDR3 plus reference TRBV28 and TRBJ2-3, the full variable domain is DVKVTQSSRYLVKRTGEKVFLECVQDMDHENMFWYRQDPGLGLRLIYFSYDVKMKEKGDIPEGYSVSREKKERFSLILESASTNQTSMYLCASRPSQGARGLDTQYFGPGTRLTVL.

The chain couples TRBV5-4 to TRBJ2-1; 10 nucleotides align to TRBD1. Trimming cost V 3 bases and J 7 bases; bases outside gene matches: 7. CDR3 length: 15 residues. Germline CDR1 is SGHNT and CDR2 is YYREEE (reference sequence). Written as DNA, the CDR3 is TGTGCCAGCAGCTCAGACAGGGGGCGAGGGAATGAGCAGTTCTTC. This gives the protein CASSSDRGRGNEQFF. The full variable domain, in which reference TRBV5-4 and TRBJ2-1 provide the parts outside the CDR3, is ETGVTQSPTHLIKTRGQQVTLRCSSQSGHNTVSWYQQALGQGPQFIFQYYREEENGRGNFPPRFSGLQFPNYSSELNVNALELDDSALYLCASSSDRGRGNEQFFGPGTRLTVL.

This chain connects TRBV5-4 to TRBJ1-1; 12 bases align to TRBD1. CDR1 SGHNT and CDR2 YYREEE come from the germline V gene (reference sequence). CDR3 length: 16 residues. Germline trimming cut 4 bases from V and 0 bases from J; bases unmatched to any gene: 4. As DNA, the CDR3 is TGTGCCAGCAGCCCCGGGACAGGGGGCATGAACACTGAAGCTTTCTTT. This sequence encodes CASSPGTGGMNTEAFF.